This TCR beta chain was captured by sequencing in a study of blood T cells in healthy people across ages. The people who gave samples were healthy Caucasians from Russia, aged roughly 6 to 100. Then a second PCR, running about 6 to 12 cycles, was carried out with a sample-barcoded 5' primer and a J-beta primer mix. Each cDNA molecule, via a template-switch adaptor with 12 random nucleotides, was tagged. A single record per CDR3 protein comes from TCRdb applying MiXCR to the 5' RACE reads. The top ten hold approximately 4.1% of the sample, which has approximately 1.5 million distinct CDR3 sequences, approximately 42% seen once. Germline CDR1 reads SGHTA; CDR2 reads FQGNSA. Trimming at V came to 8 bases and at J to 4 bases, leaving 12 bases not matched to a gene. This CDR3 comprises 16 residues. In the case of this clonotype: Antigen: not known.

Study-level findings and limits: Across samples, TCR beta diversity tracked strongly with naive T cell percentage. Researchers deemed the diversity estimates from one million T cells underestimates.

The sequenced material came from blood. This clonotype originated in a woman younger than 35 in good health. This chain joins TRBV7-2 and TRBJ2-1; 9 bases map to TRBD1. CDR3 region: CASDWPGTGRYNEQFF. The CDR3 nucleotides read TGTGCCAGCGATTGGCCCGGGACAGGGAGGTACAATGAGCAGTTCTTC.